These 5 T cell receptor beta chains came from one sample sequenced in a study of identical twins. TCRdb processed the 5' RACE reads anew with MiXCR; each CDR3 protein has one entry. The repertoire holds 200,000 to 250,000 distinct CDR3 sequences, 6.5% seen once, with roughly 14% in the top ten. These same records also appear under a second study, on T cells expressing NK-cell markers.

The source material was CD8+ T cells sorted from blood. The source is a woman in her late teens or twenties in good health.

This clonotype was seen many times. V and J are TRBV6-2 or TRBV6-3 and TRBJ1-2; D may be TRBD1 (6 bases). Germline CDR1 and CDR2: MNHEY and SVGEGT. Between the trimmed V and J ends, which lost 2 bases and 7 bases, there was a span of 11 bases. The CDR3 is made up of 13 amino acids. The DNA for the CDR3 is TGTGCCAGCAGTTACCCACAGGGTACTGGCTACACCTTC. The encoded protein is CASSYPQGTGYTF.

This clonotype was seen only a few times. The V and J genes are TRBV12-5 and TRBJ2-5; no reliable D call. The germline V gene encodes CDR1 LGHNT and CDR2 FRNRAP. The V and J ends lost 2 bases and 2 bases respectively, with 12 bases between them. The CDR3 is 15 amino acids. Here the CDR3 reads CASGLSGHVQETQYF. The CDR3 bases are TGTGCTAGTGGTTTGAGTGGTCACGTACAAGAGACCCAGTACTTC. Full variable domain (outside the CDR3, taken from reference TRBV12-5 and TRBJ2-5): DARVTQTPRHKVTEMGQEVTMRCQPILGHNTVFWYRQTMMQGLELLAYFRNRAPLDDSGMPKDRFSAEMPDATLATLKIQPSEPRDSAVYFCASGLSGHVQETQYFGPGTRLLVL.

The chain carries TRBV5-4 and TRBJ2-7; D is unclear. Trimming took off 1 base at V and 0 bases at J, with 11 bases between the two ends. Germline V gene data show CDR1 as SGHNT and CDR2 as YYREEE (reference sequence). The CDR3 extends over 15 amino acids. The CDR3 DNA reads as TGTGCCAGCAGCTTGACCGGCCTGAGCTCCTACGAGCAGTACTTC. As protein: CASSLTGLSSYEQYF.

The rearrangement links TRBV9 to TRBJ2-4, with a tentative D call TRBD2 (5 bases). Germline CDR1 SGDLS, CDR2 YYNGEE. The ends were cut back, 6 bases at V and 1 base at J, with 14 bases in the middle. This CDR3 is built from 15 residues. The CDR3 reads CASNSGLFAKNIQYF. In nucleotides, the CDR3 is TGTGCCAGCAACTCGGGGTTGTTTGCCAAAAACATTCAGTACTTC.

In its sample, this clonotype was seen many times. The chain couples TRBV7-3 to TRBJ2-7; D unresolved. This CDR3 comprises 13 residues. Germline V CDR1 and CDR2: SGHTA, FQGTGA. V was pared by 3 bases and J by 5 bases, with 11 bases between. The CDR3 nucleotides read TGTGCCAGCAGCTTGTGGAAGGGAAACGAGCAGTACTTC. It translates to CASSLWKGNEQYF.